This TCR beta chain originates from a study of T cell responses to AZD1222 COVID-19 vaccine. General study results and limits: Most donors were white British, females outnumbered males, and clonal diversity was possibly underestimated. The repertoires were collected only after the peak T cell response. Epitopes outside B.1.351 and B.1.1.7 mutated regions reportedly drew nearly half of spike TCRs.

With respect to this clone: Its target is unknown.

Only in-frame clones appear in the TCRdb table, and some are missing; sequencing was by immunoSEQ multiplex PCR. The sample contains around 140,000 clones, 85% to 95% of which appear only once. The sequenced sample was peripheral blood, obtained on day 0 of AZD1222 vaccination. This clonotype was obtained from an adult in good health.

The chain's CDR3 is CASSLSWGWVNQPQHF. The CDR3 coding sequence is TGTGCCAGCAGTTTATCGTGGGGGTGGGTCAATCAGCCCCAGCATTTT. The chain carries TRBV27 and TRBJ1-5, with D possibly being TRBD1 (5 bases). Germline V gene data show CDR1 as MNHEY and CDR2 as SMNVEV (reference sequence). The V end was cut by 0 bases, the J end by 3 bases, with 12 bases between. The CDR3 totals 16 residues.